Below, 29 T cell receptor beta chains from the same sample are listed, as sequenced in a study of control samples from healthy donors and cancer patients. Generated by immunoSEQ multiplex PCR, the TCRdb table keeps only in-frame clones and is missing some. Of about 100,000 clones listed, around nine tenths are singletons. Material: blood. These receptor sequences come from a man aged 25 to 40 in good health.

The gene calls are TRBV9 and TRBJ2-5; 9 bases are shared with TRBD2. The CDR3 contains 15 residues. V lost 2 bases to trimming and J lost 2 bases; unmatched junction nucleotides: 4. Germline-derived CDR1 and CDR2 are SGDLS and YYNGEE. The CDR3 coding sequence is TGTGCCAGCAGCGTGAGGCTAGCGGGACAAGAGACCCAGTACTTC. The encoded protein is CASSVRLAGQETQYF.

The V and J genes are TRBV4-3 and TRBJ2-1; 12 nucleotides match TRBD2. This CDR3 is 18 amino acids long. CDR1 LGHNA and CDR2 YSLEER come from the germline V gene. The J segment lost 0 bases and the V segment lost 1 base, leaving 4 bases of the junction unmatched. CDR3 in amino acids: CASSQGLAGDGSYNEQFF. CDR3 DNA sequence: TGCGCCAGCAGCCAAGGACTAGCGGGAGACGGCTCCTACAATGAGCAGTTCTTC.

The rearrangement links TRBV10-2 to TRBJ2-1, with D unclear. There are 15 residues in the CDR3. Per the germline V gene, CDR1 is WSHSY and CDR2 is SAAADI. V was shortened by 3 bases and J by 0 bases, with 9 bases between the two germline ends. The CDR3 protein is CASSDGESSYNEQFF. For the CDR3, the DNA is TGCGCCAGCAGTGACGGTGAGAGCTCCTACAATGAGCAGTTCTTC.

This chain joins TRBV6-2 or TRBV6-3 and TRBJ1-1; D may be TRBD1 (5 bases). In germline, CDR1 is MNHEY, CDR2 SVGEGT. The V end lost 5 bases, the J end lost 0 bases, and 16 bases lay between the germline ends. The CDR3 contains 16 residues. The CDR3 sequence is CASSPGRNFMNTEAFF. The CDR3 DNA sequence: TGTGCCAGCAGTCCGGGACGGAACTTTATGAACACTGAAGCTTTCTTT.

V usage is TRBV12-3 or TRBV12-4 and J usage is TRBJ2-3; no clear D. V lost 3 bases, J lost 1 base, and 5 bases lay in between. The CDR3 spans 13 residues. The CDR3 here is CASSFSGTDTQYF. The CDR3, as DNA: TGTGCCAGCAGTTTCTCCGGCACAGATACGCAGTATTTT.

The chain is built from TRBV7-3 and TRBJ2-6; unclear D gene. Germline CDR1 SGHTA, CDR2 FQGTGA. Trimming removed 1 base at V and 1 base at J, with 14 bases between. The CDR3 has 18 residues. Here the CDR3 DNA reads TGTGCCAGCAGCTTAAACGGTTACGTGGAGTCTGGGGCCAACGTCCTGACTTTC. Translated: CASSLNGYVESGANVLTF.

This rearrangement joins TRBV5-1 to TRBJ2-1, with TRBD2 matching over 7 bases. Germline V lookup: CDR1 SGHRS, CDR2 YFSETQ. The CDR3 loop spans 17 amino acids. With V trimmed by 4 bases and J by 2 bases, 12 bases remained unmatched. The CDR3 loop is CASSKLGVSGTYNEQFF. The CDR3 nucleotides read TGCGCCAGCAGCAAATTAGGCGTCAGCGGGACCTACAATGAGCAGTTCTTC.

The rearrangement links TRBV5-1 to TRBJ2-1, with 10 bases that match TRBD2. Germline CDR1 reads SGHRS; CDR2 reads YFSETQ. CDR3 length equals 17 residues. V lost 1 base and J lost 10; bases outside the gene matches: 14. The CDR3 DNA follows: TGCGCCAGCAGCTTGTCCCCCGGGACTAGCGTCGTACTGGAGCAGTTCTTC. This encodes CASSLSPGTSVVLEQFF.

This clone was recorded once. The genes are TRBV18 and TRBJ1-2; D unclear. The germline V gene has CDR1 KGHSH and CDR2 LQKENI. The V end lost 3 bases, the J end lost 7 bases, and 24 bases lay between the germline ends. This CDR3 has 17 amino acids. CDR3 coding DNA: TGTGCCAGCTCACCCGTAGGTGACCAGCTCGGGGTCTTTGGCTACACCTTC. The encoded protein is CASSPVGDQLGVFGYTF. The full variable domain, rest sourced from reference TRBV18 and TRBJ1-2, is NAGVMQNPRHLVRRRGQEARLRCSPMKGHSHVYWYRQLPEEGLKFMVYLQKENIIDESGMPKERFSAEFPKEGPSILRIQQVVRGDSAAYFCASSPVGDQLGVFGYTFGSGTRLTVV.

This clone was detected a few times. V usage is TRBV3-1 (or the pseudogene TRBV3-2) and J usage is TRBJ2-7; a weak D match, TRBD1 (5 bases). Trimming stripped 4 bases from V and 3 bases from J, with 22 bases between. CDR3 length: 17 amino acids. Germline CDR1 reads LGHDT; CDR2 reads YNNKEL (reference sequence). CDR3 region: CASSLSWVVQVDYEQYV. The CDR3 coding sequence is TGTGCCAGCAGCCTCTCCTGGGTGGTACAGGTCGACTACGAGCAGTACGTC.

This chain uses TRBV4-3 with TRBJ2-5, with 7 bases lining up with TRBD2. This CDR3 has 13 residues. Germline V gene sequence: CDR1 LGHNA, CDR2 YSLEER. Trimming took 1 base from V and 6 from J; bases not matched to a gene: 2. The CDR3: CASSQAGGKTQYF. The CDR3 DNA follows: TGCGCCAGCAGCCAAGCGGGAGGAAAGACCCAGTACTTC.

This clone was seen a single time. V usage is TRBV6-6 and J usage is TRBJ2-1; TRBD2 matches 13 bases. V lost 4 bases, J lost 8 bases, and 5 bases stayed unmatched. CDR3 length equals 15 residues. Germline assignment: CDR1 MNHNY and CDR2 SVGAGI (reference sequence). The CDR3 nucleotides read TGTGCCAGCAGTTCAACTAGCGGGAGGGCCCATGAGCAGTTCTTC. Amino acids: CASSSTSGRAHEQFF.

The rearrangement links TRBV7-2 to TRBJ2-5; D might be TRBD2 (5 bases). Germline V gene data show CDR1 as SGHTA and CDR2 as FQGNSA. V lost 5 bases, J lost 9 bases, and 10 bases lay in between. The CDR3 consists of 11 residues. CDR3 bases: TGTGCCAGCAGCCCGCCGGGGTCCCAGTACTTC. Translated, it gives CASSPPGSQYF. The full variable domain, completed using reference TRBV7-2 and TRBJ2-5, is GAGVSQSPSNKVTEKGKDVELRCDPISGHTALYWYRQSLGQGLEFLIYFQGNSAPDKSGLPSDRFSAERTGGSVSTLTIQRTQQEDSAVYLCASSPPGSQYFGPGTRLLVL.

The V and J genes are TRBV11-2 and TRBJ2-1; 8 positions match TRBD2. The J segment lost 9 bases and the V segment lost 4 bases, leaving 14 bases of the junction unmatched. The CDR3 totals 16 residues. CDR1 and CDR2 from the germline V gene are SGHAT and FQNNGV. CDR3: CASSSLAGRAHGEQFF. The DNA for the CDR3 is TGTGCCAGCAGCTCCTTAGCGGGGAGGGCCCATGGTGAGCAGTTCTTC.

The rearrangement uses TRBV6-5 and TRBJ2-7, with D uncertain. V dropped 6 bases and J dropped 4 bases, with 13 bases sitting between them. Germline assignment: CDR1 MNHEY and CDR2 SVGAGI. This CDR3 spans 13 amino acids. The CDR3 nucleotides read TGTGCCAGCAGCCTCGGCGACGGTTACGAGCAGTACTTC. It encodes CASSLGDGYEQYF.

The chain joins TRBV28 to TRBJ1-2, with 8 bases aligning to TRBD1. The V and J ends lost 5 bases and 4 bases, in that order; junction bases with no gene match: 6. The CDR3 has 14 residues. CDR1 is MDHEN, CDR2 SYDVKM, per germline. The CDR3 bases are TGTGCCAGCAGTCTCGACAGGGGCAGCTATGGCTACACCTTC. The encoded protein is CASSLDRGSYGYTF.

The chain employs TRBV2 and TRBJ2-1; no reliable D call. From germline, CDR1 is SNHLY and CDR2 FYNNEI. The CDR3 is 14 amino acids. Trimming pared 7 bases from V and 8 bases from J, leaving 18 bases between. The CDR3 coding sequence is TGTGCCAGCAAACGATTAGGACCCATAGATGAGCAGTTCTTC. Its translation: CASKRLGPIDEQFF.

The rearrangement uses TRBV19 and TRBJ2-6; the D gene is possibly TRBD1 (6 bases). V lost 5 bases, J lost 0 bases, and 26 bases lay in between. Germline lookup yields CDR1 LNHDA and CDR2 SQIVND (reference sequence). The CDR3 loop spans 21 amino acids. The CDR3 region has the DNA TGTGCCAGTAGTTTCCGACCTCTCGACAGGATCTATAGCTCTGGGGCCAACGTCCTGACTTTC. Translated, it gives CASSFRPLDRIYSSGANVLTF.

V and J are TRBV9 and TRBJ2-7, with D perhaps TRBD1 or TRBD2 (5 bases each). The CDR3 runs to 15 residues. Germline V gene data show CDR1 as SGDLS and CDR2 as YYNGEE. V lost 4 bases to trimming and J lost 2 bases, with 16 bases between them. CDR3 coding DNA: TGTGCCAGCAGCCCTCAGGGAGTCGGAACCTACGAGCAGTACTTC. This translates into CASSPQGVGTYEQYF.

CDR3 loop: CASSPETYNEQFF. Written as DNA, the CDR3 is TGTGCCAGCTCACCGGAAACCTACAATGAGCAGTTCTTC. This chain links TRBV18 with TRBJ2-1; D gene ambiguous. V shed 3 bases and J shed 2 bases, with 5 bases lying between them. Germline V gene data show CDR1 as KGHSH and CDR2 as LQKENI. The CDR3 has 13 amino acids.

This chain joins TRBV18 and TRBJ1-2, with D unresolved. This CDR3 contains 14 residues. Trimming took 3 bases from V and 5 from J, leaving 13 bases between them. Germline CDR1 KGHSH, CDR2 LQKENI. CDR3 nucleotide sequence: TGTGCCAGCTCACCGGAGCCCGCCGCTTATGGCTACACCTTC. Amino acids: CASSPEPAAYGYTF.

V usage is TRBV30 and J usage is TRBJ1-4; 7 nucleotides align to TRBD1. This CDR3 is built from 15 residues. V gave up 2 bases and J gave up 3 bases; unmatched junction bases: 6. Germline CDR1 is GTSNPN and CDR2 is SVGIG (reference sequence). The CDR3 nucleotides read TGTGCCTGGAGTACCCGGACAGGCTCTAATGAAAAACTGTTTTTT. The encoded protein is CAWSTRTGSNEKLFF.

This clone was counted between two and nine times. The rearrangement joins TRBV10-3 to TRBJ2-7; 8 bases match TRBD1. V was clipped by 4 bases and J by 4 bases; unmatched bases: 3. This CDR3 region has 13 residues. Looked up from germline, CDR1 is ENHRY and CDR2 is SYGVKD. This CDR3 reads CAISGRQGYEQYF. The CDR3 nucleotides read TGTGCCATCAGTGGAAGACAGGGGTACGAGCAGTACTTC.

The V and J genes are TRBV28 and TRBJ1-2; a weak D match, TRBD1 (6 bases). The V end lost 4 bases, the J end lost 4 bases, and 16 bases lay between the germline ends. The CDR3 sequence is 15 residues long. Germline CDR1 is MDHEN and CDR2 is SYDVKM. In DNA, the CDR3 is TGTGCCAGCAGTTCACCCGGGACAACGATCTATGGCTACACCTTC. Protein product: CASSSPGTTIYGYTF.

The V call is TRBV24-1, the J call TRBJ1-2; D is possibly TRBD1 (6 bases). This CDR3 has 15 residues. V was clipped by 3 bases and J by 0 bases, with 10 bases between them. CDR1 and CDR2 from the germline V gene are KGHDR and SFDVKD. DNA for the CDR3: TGTGCCACCAGTGATACCCGACAGGCTAACTATGGCTACACCTTC. Protein: CATSDTRQANYGYTF.

This chain uses TRBV2 with TRBJ1-1, with D unclear. V gave up 11 bases and J gave up 5 bases, with 9 bases separating them. Germline V gene data show CDR1 as SNHLY and CDR2 as FYNNEI. CDR3 size: 10 residues. CDR3 residues: CAVLGTEAFF. The CDR3 DNA follows: TGTGCCGTACTTGGGACTGAAGCTTTCTTT.

The V and J genes are TRBV27 and TRBJ2-2, with TRBD1 identical over 7 bases. Germline V gene lookup returns CDR1 MNHEY and CDR2 SMNVEV (reference sequence). The CDR3 sequence is 15 residues long. The J segment lost 7 bases and the V segment lost 3 bases, leaving 8 bases of the junction unmatched. The CDR3 is CASSFRGTDDGELFF. CDR3 sequence (DNA): TGTGCCAGCAGTTTTAGGGGGACAGACGACGGGGAGCTGTTTTTT.

This chain uses TRBV10-3 with TRBJ2-7, with 8 bases lining up with TRBD1. This CDR3 is 12 amino acids long. The V and J ends lost 7 bases and 6 bases, in that order; junction bases with no gene match: 5. CDR1 and CDR2 (germline): ENHRY, SYGVKD. The CDR3 nucleotides are TGTGCCATCACCTCCCAGGGGGCCGAGCAGTACTTC. Translating gives CAITSQGAEQYF.

CDR3 amino acids: CASRPGTGVSPLHF. In DNA, the CDR3 is TGTGCCAGTAGGCCCGGGACAGGGGTCTCACCCCTCCACTTT. The chain links TRBV19 to TRBJ1-6; 10 nucleotides line up with TRBD1. After removal of 6 bases from V and 10 bases from J, the junction contained 6 bases not matched to a gene. Germline V gene lookup returns CDR1 LNHDA and CDR2 SQIVND (reference sequence). CDR3 length: 14 amino acids.